The 29 T cell receptor beta chains in this list originate from one sample, sequenced in a study of T cells after yellow fever vaccination. TCRdb reprocessed the 5' RACE reads via MiXCR and lists one record per CDR3 protein. The data show some 240,000 distinct CDR3 sequences, with roughly 5% seen just once and 3% to 4% held by the top ten. The sequenced sample was CD4+ T cells sorted from PBMCs, obtained on the day of the yellow fever booster vaccination. Receptors originate from a man between 18 and 35 years old who received the YFV17D yellow fever vaccine.

This clonotype was observed at least ten times. The chain has TRBV7-2 and TRBJ2-4; 7 bases are a match to TRBD1. Trimming removed 1 base from V and 9 bases from J; junction bases left unmatched: 3. The CDR3 consists of 13 residues. Germline V gene sequence: CDR1 SGHTA, CDR2 FQGNSA. CDR3: CASSLGQGSIQYF. For the CDR3, the DNA is TGTGCCAGCAGCTTAGGACAGGGAAGCATTCAGTACTTC.

Only a few counts were recorded for this clonotype. The chain recombines TRBV4-1 with TRBJ1-4; 9 bases fit TRBD1. V shed 4 bases and J 7 bases; nucleotides not matched to a gene: 7. This CDR3 comprises 15 residues. Germline values: CDR1 MGHRA, CDR2 YSYEKL. The chain's CDR3 is CASSRTGTGTEKLFF. The DNA for the CDR3 is TGCGCCAGCAGCCGCACCGGGACAGGGACTGAAAAACTGTTTTTT.

This clonotype was recorded a few times. The V gene is TRBV7-3, the J gene TRBJ2-6, with D uncertain. Germline V gene data show CDR1 as SGHTA and CDR2 as FQGTGA. This CDR3 is built from 14 residues. The V gene lost 5 bases and the J gene lost 4 bases, with 9 bases spanning the gap. CDR3 DNA: TGTGCCAGCAGCCCACTCGCAGGGGCCAACGTCCTGACTTTC. This encodes CASSPLAGANVLTF.

This clonotype turned up a few times. The CDR3 region has the DNA TGCAGTGCTAGAGATTCTCCGGGACAACTAGCCAAAAACATTCAGTACTTC. It encodes CSARDSPGQLAKNIQYF. The gene calls are TRBV20-1 and TRBJ2-4, with D possibly being TRBD1 (6 bases). CDR1 DFQATT and CDR2 SNEGSKA come from the germline V gene (reference sequence). Trimming removed 0 bases at V and 0 bases at J, with 15 bases between. This CDR3 contains 17 residues.

The chain is built from TRBV18 and TRBJ2-5; no definite D call. The CDR3 length is 13 residues. Germline V gene lookup returns CDR1 KGHSH and CDR2 LQKENI. V was trimmed by 3 bases and J by 2 bases, leaving 7 bases between them. The CDR3 nucleotides read TGTGCCAGCTCACCGTACGCGCAAGAGACCCAGTACTTC. It yields the protein CASSPYAQETQYF.

This clonotype has more than one count but fewer than ten. The chain joins TRBV20-1 to TRBJ1-2; TRBD1 matches 8 bases. Unmatched junction bases numbered 2, after V lost 4 bases and J lost 4 bases. CDR3 size: 12 residues. In germline, CDR1 is DFQATT, CDR2 SNEGSKA (reference sequence). As DNA, the CDR3 is TGCAGTGCTACAGGGGGCGTCTATGGCTACACCTTC. It encodes CSATGGVYGYTF.

This clonotype was detected ten times or more. The CDR3 nucleotides are TGTGCCAGCAGCTTACTGGACAGTTACAATGAGCAGTTCTTC. The encoded protein is CASSLLDSYNEQFF. The chain joins TRBV11-1 to TRBJ2-1, with TRBD1 as a possible D gene (6 bases). The length of the CDR3 is 14 residues. CDR1 is SGHAT, CDR2 FQDESV, per germline (reference sequence). V was clipped by 2 bases and J by 4 bases, with 9 bases between them.

This clonotype was counted many times. The V call is TRBV7-3, the J call TRBJ1-1; 8 bases agree with TRBD1. V lost 5 bases, J lost 7 bases, and 6 bases stayed unmatched. The CDR3 covers 13 residues. The germline V gene encodes CDR1 SGHTA and CDR2 FQGTGA. Here the CDR3 reads CASSADRGGEAFF. CDR3 coding DNA: TGTGCCAGCAGCGCAGACAGGGGTGGTGAAGCTTTCTTT.

In its sample, this clonotype was seen many times. V is TRBV5-4 and J is TRBJ2-3; no clear D gene. Germline CDR1 reads SGHNT; CDR2 reads YYREEE (reference sequence). This CDR3 has 15 amino acids. Trimming took off 0 bases at V and 5 bases at J, with 13 bases between the two ends. CDR3 protein: CASSLAMRWGDTQYF. The CDR3 nucleotides are TGTGCCAGCAGCTTGGCCATGAGGTGGGGAGATACGCAGTATTTT.

The chain is built from TRBV9 and TRBJ1-5; no reliable D call. Germline CDR1 and CDR2: SGDLS and YYNGEE. Deletions cut 3 bases from V and 5 bases from J, with 24 bases between. The CDR3 totals 18 residues. This CDR3 reads CASSERDKGWGTDQPQHF. The CDR3 DNA is TGTGCCAGCAGCGAGAGAGATAAAGGGTGGGGAACCGATCAGCCCCAGCATTTT. The variable domain in full, completed from reference TRBV9 and TRBJ1-5, reads DSGVTQTPKHLITATGQRVTLRCSPRSGDLSVYWYQQSLDQGLQFLIQYYNGEERAKGNILERFSAQQFPDLHSELNLSSLELGDSALYFCASSERDKGWGTDQPQHFGDGTRLSIL.

The chain combines TRBV20-1 with TRBJ1-6; D is unclear. The CDR3 runs to 12 residues. Germline-derived CDR1 and CDR2 are DFQATT and SNEGSKA (reference sequence). V was pared by 5 bases and J by 8 bases, with 10 bases between. This chain's CDR3 is CSAPLGDSPLHF. The DNA of the CDR3 is TGCAGTGCTCCCCTGGGAGATTCACCCCTCCACTTT.

The sample holds many counts of this clonotype. The chain is built from TRBV6-6 and TRBJ1-1; a weak D match, TRBD1 (6 bases). Germline-derived CDR1 and CDR2 are MNHNY and SVGAGI (reference sequence). Trimming cost V 1 base and J 1 base, with 16 bases left between them. This CDR3 spans 17 amino acids. The chain's CDR3 is CASSYYSFGGPNTEAFF. CDR3 sequence (DNA): TGTGCCAGCAGTTACTACTCTTTCGGGGGGCCGAACACTGAAGCTTTCTTT.

J is TRBJ1-2 and V is TRBV7-2; D gene uncertain. The CDR3 is 14 residues long. Germline loops: CDR1 SGHTA, CDR2 FQGNSA. Between the trimmed V and J ends, which lost 6 bases and 4 bases, there was a span of 15 bases. The CDR3 region is CASSRSFDGYGYTF. In DNA, the CDR3 is TGTGCCAGCAGTCGATCCTTTGACGGCTATGGCTACACCTTC.

This clonotype was counted a few times. The CDR3 sequence: CASSSPPEQFF. CDR3 nucleotides: TGTGCCAGCAGCTCACCCCCTGAGCAGTTCTTC. The chain uses TRBV7-9 and TRBJ2-1; D is unresolved. Trimming removed 4 bases at V and 9 bases at J, with 7 bases between. Germline V lookup: CDR1 SEHNR, CDR2 FQNEAQ (reference sequence). This CDR3 is 11 amino acids long.

This clonotype was seen ten or more times. The genes are TRBV20-1 and TRBJ2-1; D may be TRBD2 (6 bases). The CDR3 spans 13 residues. Germline loops: CDR1 DFQATT, CDR2 SNEGSKA (reference sequence). Trimming shortened V by 7 bases and J by 4 bases, and 14 bases separated the two germline ends. The CDR3 loop reads CSVRPGEYNEQFF. The CDR3 DNA sequence: TGCAGTGTCAGGCCGGGGGAATACAATGAGCAGTTCTTC.

In its sample, this clonotype was seen a few times. The chain uses TRBV4-3 and TRBJ2-7, with 9 positions matching TRBD2. J lost 1 base, V lost 1 base, and 14 bases had no gene match. Looked up from germline, CDR1 is LGHNA and CDR2 is YSLEER. The CDR3 spans 19 residues. CDR3 region: CASSQVPSIRGGASYEQYF. The CDR3 nucleotides read TGCGCCAGCAGCCAAGTTCCTAGCATTCGCGGGGGGGCTTCCTACGAGCAGTACTTC.

This clonotype was found many times. The chain is built from TRBV4-3 and TRBJ2-2; 9 nucleotides agree with TRBD2. Germline loops: CDR1 LGHNA, CDR2 YSLEER. J gave up 6 bases and V 1 base, and 12 bases lay outside the gene matches. The CDR3 sequence is 18 residues long. The CDR3 DNA sequence: TGCGCCAGCAGCCAAGGGCCTTCAGCGGGGGGCCCCCCCGGGGAGCTGTTTTTT. It specifies CASSQGPSAGGPPGELFF.

This clonotype appeared many times. The rearrangement uses TRBV30 and TRBJ1-1, with D possibly TRBD1 on 5 matching bases. The CDR3 covers 16 residues. Trimming left V 4 bases short and J 1 base short, with 19 bases between. In germline, CDR1 is GTSNPN, CDR2 SVGIG (reference sequence). The CDR3 spells CAWMGGTETQNTEAFF. The CDR3 DNA reads as TGTGCCTGGATGGGTGGGACGGAGACTCAGAACACTGAAGCTTTCTTT.

V and J are TRBV6-5 and TRBJ2-5, with 10 bases matching TRBD1. Germline CDR1 and CDR2: MNHEY and SVGAGI. The CDR3 is 14 residues long. Unmatched junction bases numbered 2, after V lost 0 bases and J lost 7 bases. CDR3 bases: TGTGCCAGCAGTTACTCGGGACAGGGGTCGACCCAGTACTTC. Translation gives CASSYSGQGSTQYF.

This clonotype was observed at least ten times. This chain uses TRBV7-8 with TRBJ2-7; perhaps TRBD2 as D (6 bases). V lost 8 bases to trimming and J lost 2 bases, with 16 bases between them. From germline, CDR1 is SGHVS and CDR2 FQNEAQ. CDR3 length: 14 amino acids. In DNA form, the CDR3 reads TGTGCCAGCCACCCGGGGGTCCTCGCCTACGAGCAGTACGTC. This encodes CASHPGVLAYEQYV.

There are many counts of this clonotype. This sequence joins TRBV4-2 and TRBJ2-5; 14 nucleotides match TRBD2. Germline lookup yields CDR1 LGHNA and CDR2 YNFKEQ. With 1 base clipped from V and 0 bases from J, the junction kept 1 base outside the gene matches. The CDR3 length is 17 residues. CDR3 nucleotide sequence: TGTGCCAGCAGCCAAGGACTAGCGGGGGGGTACCAAGAGACCCAGTACTTC. Translating it yields CASSQGLAGGYQETQYF.

This chain joins TRBV3-1 and TRBJ1-4, with D perhaps TRBD1 (6 bases). Germline V gene data show CDR1 as LGHDT and CDR2 as YNNKEL (reference sequence). The CDR3 runs to 16 residues. The V end lost 0 bases, the J end lost 8 bases, and 16 bases lay between the germline ends. CDR3 in DNA: TGTGCCAGCAGCCAAGATCGTCGGGGGGCGCGGGAAAAACTGTTTTTT. Residues: CASSQDRRGAREKLFF.

This clonotype has only a few counts. This chain connects TRBV2 to TRBJ2-1, with D perhaps TRBD2 (5 bases). Germline V gene lookup returns CDR1 SNHLY and CDR2 FYNNEI. V lost 6 bases and J lost 2, with 11 bases in between. The CDR3 totals 14 residues. The CDR3 spells CASSLALAYNEQFF. The CDR3 DNA reads TGTGCCAGCAGCCTAGCTCTCGCCTACAATGAGCAGTTCTTC.

This clonotype turned up a few times. The V and J genes are TRBV10-3 and TRBJ1-1; D gene unclear. Germline-derived CDR1 and CDR2 are ENHRY and SYGVKD. Between the trimmed V and J ends, which lost 3 bases and 5 bases, there was a span of 7 bases. The CDR3 has 12 residues. The CDR3 bases are TGTGCCATCAGTGATTCGGTAACTGAAGCTTTCTTT. This encodes CAISDSVTEAFF.

This clonotype was observed a handful of times. This chain connects TRBV20-1 to TRBJ2-7, with D unclear. The length of the CDR3 is 13 residues. In germline, CDR1 is DFQATT, CDR2 SNEGSKA (reference sequence). With 7 bases removed from V and 0 bases from J, the gap between germline ends came to 13 bases. The CDR3 DNA reads as TGCAGTGTAAAGGACGGCCGCTCCTACGAGCAGTACGTC. Translation gives CSVKDGRSYEQYV.

This clonotype came up a few times. The rearrangement joins TRBV20-1 to TRBJ2-7, with D unresolved. The CDR3 contains 13 residues. Trimming removed 3 bases at V and 2 bases at J, with 11 bases between. CDR1 is DFQATT and CDR2 is SNEGSKA in the germline V gene (reference sequence). CDR3 region: CSASGIAPYEQYV. The CDR3, as DNA: TGCAGTGCTAGCGGAATAGCCCCCTACGAGCAGTACGTC.

This clonotype was observed many times. The genes are TRBV12-3 or TRBV12-4 and TRBJ2-6; no clear D. The CDR3 extends over 14 amino acids. Trimming shortened V by 6 bases and J by 2 bases, and 8 bases separated the two germline ends. The CDR3 spells CASRPFAGANVLTF. CDR3 in DNA: TGTGCCAGCAGACCGTTTGCTGGGGCCAACGTCCTGACTTTC.

The sample holds a few counts of this clonotype. The rearrangement joins TRBV5-4 to TRBJ2-7; weak D call: TRBD2 (6 bases). The ends were cut back, 3 bases at V and 4 bases at J, with 17 bases in the middle. The CDR3 has 15 amino acids. The germline gives CDR1 SGHNT, CDR2 YYREEE (reference sequence). CDR3 loop: CASSSLAESSYEQYV. CDR3 nucleotides: TGTGCCAGCAGCTCCTTAGCGGAAAGTAGTTACGAGCAGTACGTC.

In this sample, this clonotype turned up many times. The chain links TRBV4-2 to TRBJ1-4; tentatively, D is TRBD1 (5 bases). The V gene's germline CDR1 is LGHNA and CDR2 YNFKEQ. The CDR3 sequence is 16 residues long. The V gene lost 1 base and the J gene lost 0 bases, with 9 bases spanning the gap. The CDR3 bases are TGTGCCAGCAGCCAAGTCCAGGGTGCAACTAATGAAAAACTGTTTTTT. Translated, it gives CASSQVQGATNEKLFF.